One sample yielded the 11 T cell receptor beta chains listed below, sequenced in a study of neoadjuvant anti-PD-1 for oral cavity cancer. The data were produced by immunoSEQ multiplex PCR, yet TCRdb's version contains in-frame clones alone and is incomplete. This sample yields 72,000 or so clones, of which around 83% are seen a single time; 3% to 4% belongs to the top ten. The sequenced sample was PBMCs, obtained before nivolumab (anti-PD-1) treatment. The receptors were sampled from a person between 35 and 79 years old with oral cavity squamous cell carcinoma.

The V gene is TRBV10-2, the J gene TRBJ2-1; 9 nucleotides match TRBD1. CDR3 size: 17 residues. Trimming cost V 4 bases and J 8 bases; bases outside gene matches: 15. The germline CDR1 and CDR2 sequences are WSHSY and SAAADI. The CDR3 nucleotides are TGCGCCAGCAGTGTCAAGCCCGGGACAGGGTTTGGTCATGAGCAGTTCTTC. This sequence encodes CASSVKPGTGFGHEQFF.

The chain joins TRBV11-1 to TRBJ1-4, with D possibly being TRBD1 (5 bases). The CDR3 consists of 16 residues. CDR1 and CDR2 from the germline V gene are SGHAT and FQDESV (reference sequence). V lost 5 bases and J lost 0, with 13 bases in between. CDR3 protein: CASSQGDSSTNEKLFF. As DNA, the CDR3 is TGTGCCAGCAGCCAAGGCGACAGCTCAACTAATGAAAAACTGTTTTTT.

The genes are TRBV2 and TRBJ1-3, with a weak D call TRBD1 (6 bases). V was cut by 7 bases and J by 0 bases, with 10 bases left in between. The germline V gene encodes CDR1 SNHLY and CDR2 FYNNEI. This CDR3 has 14 residues. CDR3 in amino acids: CASKQTGSGNTIYF. As DNA, the CDR3 is TGTGCCAGCAAGCAGACAGGCTCTGGAAACACCATATATTTT.

This chain links TRBV4-2 with TRBJ2-3, with D perhaps TRBD1 or TRBD2 (5 bases each). Germline V lookup: CDR1 LGHNA, CDR2 YNFKEQ. Trimming pared 3 bases from V and 2 bases from J, leaving 24 bases between. The length of the CDR3 is 19 residues. The CDR3 here is CASSQGTPGPEFSTDTQYF. CDR3 coding DNA: TGTGCCAGCAGCCAGGGGACCCCAGGTCCGGAGTTCTCCACAGATACGCAGTATTTT.

This rearrangement joins TRBV2 to TRBJ1-1, with D perhaps TRBD1 (6 bases). The germline V and J ends were trimmed by 4 bases and 6 bases, with 15 bases remaining between them. This CDR3 comprises 14 residues. Germline CDR1 SNHLY, CDR2 FYNNEI. CDR3 nucleotides: TGTGCCAGCAGTGCGGTCCAGGGGAGGTCTGAAGCTTTCTTT. It yields the protein CASSAVQGRSEAFF.

The gene calls are TRBV14 and TRBJ1-2; D is ambiguous. Trimming removed 0 bases at V and 4 bases at J, with 12 bases between. CDR1 and CDR2 from the germline V gene are SGHDN and FVKESK. The CDR3 extends over 15 amino acids. The CDR3: CASSQDSREPYGYTF. The CDR3 region has the DNA TGTGCCAGCAGCCAAGATTCGAGGGAACCCTATGGCTACACCTTC.

J is TRBJ1-1 and V is TRBV7-9, with unresolved D. V shed 6 bases and J shed 11 bases, with 16 bases lying between them. Germline values: CDR1 SEHNR, CDR2 FQNEAQ (reference sequence). The CDR3 spans 12 residues. The CDR3 loop reads CASSPSLGGAFF. The CDR3 nucleotides are TGTGCCAGCAGTCCCTCCTTGGGTGGTGCTTTCTTT.

The chain uses TRBV9 and TRBJ2-1, with D possibly being TRBD1 or TRBD2 (6 bases each). Trimming pared 0 bases from V and 5 bases from J, leaving 15 bases between. The CDR3 extends over 16 amino acids. Germline V gene sequence: CDR1 SGDLS, CDR2 YYNGEE. Here the CDR3 reads CASSVDPRGLDNEQFF. The CDR3 nucleotides are TGTGCCAGCAGCGTAGACCCCCGGGGGCTAGACAATGAGCAGTTCTTC.

The J gene is TRBJ1-6, the V gene TRBV6-5; the match to TRBD1 covers 9 bases. CDR1 MNHEY and CDR2 SVGAGI come from the germline V gene. J lost 10 bases, V lost 6 bases, and 7 bases had no gene match. The CDR3 is 14 amino acids. In nucleotides, the CDR3 is TGTGCCAGCAGGCGGACAGGGGTGGGATCACCCCTCCACTTT. Translating gives CASRRTGVGSPLHF.

In this sample, this clone turned up once. The chain links TRBV7-9 to TRBJ1-5; 9 nucleotides line up with TRBD1. The CDR3 loop spans 14 amino acids. Germline values: CDR1 SEHNR, CDR2 FQNEAQ (reference sequence). V lost 8 bases to trimming and J lost 4 bases; unmatched junction nucleotides: 6. CDR3: CASSLGQGNQPQHF. The CDR3 DNA is TGTGCCAGCTCCTTGGGACAGGGAAATCAGCCCCAGCATTTT.

This chain connects TRBV7-8 to TRBJ2-7; TRBD1 aligns across 8 bases. Germline V gives CDR1 SGHVS, CDR2 FQNEAQ. V gave up 2 bases and J gave up 5 bases; unmatched junction bases: 11. This CDR3 comprises 16 residues. As DNA, the CDR3 is TGTGCCAGCAGCTTACGCGCCGGACAGGGTAACGACGAGCAGTACTTC. It specifies CASSLRAGQGNDEQYF.